Listed below are T cell receptor beta chains from one sample, sequenced in a study of T-cell reconstitution after alpha-beta-depleted transplantation in children. TCRdb ran MiXCR on the PCR reads and lists one entry per CDR3 protein. The sample includes about 250,000 distinct CDR3 sequences, 20% to 30% of them seen just once. The material was PBMCs, mostly from graft donor cells, obtained 360 days after TCRalphabeta/CD19-depleted stem cell transplant. The receptors stem from a female patient between 2 and 15 years old who had a stem cell transplant for congenital amegakaryocytic thrombocytopenia, so the T cells may come from the graft donor. The CDR3 runs from the conserved cysteine through the conserved F or W. Each record gives: V gene, D gene, CDR3 protein. The D gene is left open where the match is weak.

TRBV20-1	.	CSASVEADDSNQPQHF
TRBV13	.	CASSLKAGEQYF
TRBV11-2	TRBD2	CASSFIGLESNEQFF
TRBV7-6	.	CASSLEVLVDETQYF
TRBV12-3/TRBV12-4	TRBD1	CASTNRGLQETQYF
TRBV12-3/TRBV12-4	TRBD1	CASSLEGAGEQFF
TRBV7-2	TRBD1	CASSSYRGLNTGELFF
TRBV6-1	TRBD2	CASRIITGTSGIGEQYF
TRBV25-1	.	CASSEYGVQETQYF
TRBV6-2/TRBV6-3	.	CATNLVNSNQPQHF
TRBV7-2	TRBD2	CASSLELAVVDTQYF
TRBV7-6	.	CASSKVGGHNEQFF
TRBV29-1	TRBD1	CSVETGLYGYTF
TRBV9	TRBD2	CASSVDGGRGWETQYF
TRBV5-1	TRBD1	CASSLVTGGEGELFF